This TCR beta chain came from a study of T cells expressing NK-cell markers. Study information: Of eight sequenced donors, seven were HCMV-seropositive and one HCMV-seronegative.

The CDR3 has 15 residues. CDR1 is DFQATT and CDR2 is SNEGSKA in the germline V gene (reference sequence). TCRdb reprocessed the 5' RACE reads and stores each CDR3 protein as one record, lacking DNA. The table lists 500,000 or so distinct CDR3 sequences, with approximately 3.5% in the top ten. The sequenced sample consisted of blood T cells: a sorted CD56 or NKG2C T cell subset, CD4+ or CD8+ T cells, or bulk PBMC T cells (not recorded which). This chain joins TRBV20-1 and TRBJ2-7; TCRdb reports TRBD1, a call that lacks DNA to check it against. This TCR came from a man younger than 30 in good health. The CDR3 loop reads CSAFPGQGWRNEQYF.